Given below is one T cell receptor (beta chain) in context. The antigen it recognizes is unknown. No much larger clone exists at a distance of one base, and base qualities are not known. RNA was extracted with the RNeasy kit and about 0.5 to 1 ug was reverse transcribed using random hexamers. The immunoSEQ multiplex PCR assay, which covers 54 Vbeta and 13 Jbeta segments, was used to amplify TCR beta CDR3 regions. PCR amplification bias was corrected using a synthetic template baseline for primer optimization and computational correction. In the authors' own workflow: Reads were annotated to V, D and J genes according to IMGT and were analyzed with immunoSEQ Analyzer, with only productive sequences retained. Clonality was computed as one minus Shannon entropy normalized by log2 of the number of productive unique sequences. Public and private clones were assessed among the 100 most prevalent clones of each patient and control. Clones were defined as Susac-specific if absent from the healthy and MS cohorts, from roughly 1,100 published viral clones and from other ImmuneACCESS disease sequences. TCRdb's own reprocessing of the public reads used fastp at Q25 and MiXCR and kept productive beta chains. Here each entry gathers all rows of one CDR3 protein and keeps the most common genes and DNA. The V and J calls come from TCRdb's annotation, not from the publication. Recorded for this sample are around 300,000 distinct CDR3 sequences; approximately 90% of them occurred a single time. The ten largest clones represent 0.18% of the sample.

Trimming takes 5 bases from V and 6 bases from J, and the germline ends sit 14 bases apart. The CDR3 contains 13 residues, cysteine and phenylalanine counted. The retained sequence is limited to the CDR3, 39 bases, with the frame set at the first base. The germline V gene (reference sequence) sets CDR1 to PRHDT and CDR2 to FYEKMQ. The record originates from a study of CD8 T cells in Susac syndrome (dated 2019 in TCRdb). In terms of the full investigation: Whether CD8+ T cell activation and differentiation in Susac syndrome was antigen driven was tested using repertoire sequencing. CD8+ T cell repertoire clonality was compared between 11 to 12 healthy donors, approximately 14 Susac syndrome patients and roughly 15 multiple sclerosis patients.

Broad study findings and their caveats: The number of individuals in the TCR sequencing and HLA analysis was recognized as being relatively small.

Peripheral blood CD8+ and CD4+ T cells from healthy donors, Susac syndrome patients and multiple sclerosis patients were profiled using high-throughput TCR beta sequencing. The multiple sclerosis controls were treatment-naive patients whose relapsing-remitting disease, either stable or active, fulfilled the revised McDonald criteria. Bulk CD8+ and CD4+ T cells were purified by magnetic negative isolation, while CD8+ TEMRA cells were enriched using FACS. Blood was collected in EDTA tubes and processed within 24 hours, with PBMCs isolated through density gradient centrifugation. PBMCs intended for TCR sequencing were cryopreserved in liquid nitrogen and thawed later in a water bath at 37 degrees C. Purity of sorted or isolated CD4+, CD8+ and CD8+ TEMRA cells was at least 90%.

The sequence joins TRBV13 to TRBJ2-7; the D gene is perhaps TRBD1 or TRBD2, each of them matching over 5 bases. The sequencing sample was made of CD8+ T cells from PBMCs. The receptor comes from a human donor with multiple sclerosis. The nucleotide sequence reads TGTGCCAGCAGCGAGTGGTGGGGGAGCGAGCAGTACTTC. Protein translation: CASSEWWGSEQYF.